This TCR beta chain was sequenced for a study of Ad26.COV2.S vaccination and SARS-CoV-2 variants. Regarding treatment: approximately 18 received Ad26.COV2.S at low or high dose, single or two shots; about 5 received placebo; per-sample allocation not given. Each sample was drawn 63 days after the first injection (of vaccine or placebo). Method: immunoSEQ multiplex PCR; TCRdb's copy keeps in-frame clones and lacks some. The table lists approximately 420,000 clones, roughly nine tenths of them singletons. This CDR3 has 16 residues. V lost 0 bases, J lost 5 bases, and 8 bases stayed unmatched. CDR1 and CDR2 from the germline V gene are LGHNA and YNFKEQ.

This clonotype originated in a person between 18 and 65 years old who received the Ad26.COV2.S COVID-19 vaccine or a placebo. Sample: peripheral blood, taken in a trial of Ad26.COV2.S vaccine versus placebo. This chain joins TRBV4-2 and TRBJ2-5, with 8 bases lining up with TRBD2. The DNA for the CDR3 is TGTGCCAGCAGCCAAGAGATCGGACTAGCTGGGGAGACCCAGTACTTC. This translates into CASSQEIGLAGETQYF.